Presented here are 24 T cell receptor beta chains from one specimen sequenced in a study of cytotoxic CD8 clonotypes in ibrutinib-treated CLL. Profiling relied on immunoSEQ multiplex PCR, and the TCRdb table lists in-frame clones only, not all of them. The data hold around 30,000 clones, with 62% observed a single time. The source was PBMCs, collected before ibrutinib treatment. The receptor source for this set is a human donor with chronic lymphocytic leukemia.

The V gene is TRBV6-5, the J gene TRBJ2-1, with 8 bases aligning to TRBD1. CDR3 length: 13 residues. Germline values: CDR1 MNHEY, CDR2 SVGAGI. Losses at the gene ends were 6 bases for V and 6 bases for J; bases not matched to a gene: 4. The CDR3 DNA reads TGTGCCAGCAGCTCCGACAGGGGCAATGAGCAGTTCTTC. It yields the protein CASSSDRGNEQFF.

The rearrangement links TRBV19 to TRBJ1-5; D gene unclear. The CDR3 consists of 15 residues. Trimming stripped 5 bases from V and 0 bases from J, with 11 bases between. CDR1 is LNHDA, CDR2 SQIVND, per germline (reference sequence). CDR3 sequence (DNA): TGTGCCAGTAGTTCGGAGGGCTCTAGCAATCAGCCCCAGCATTTT. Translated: CASSSEGSSNQPQHF.

The CDR3 region has the DNA TGTGCCAGCAGCCGTACAGGGCTAAGGGATGAAAAACTGTTTTTT. Its protein product is CASSRTGLRDEKLFF. This chain links TRBV6-4 with TRBJ1-4; D possibly corresponds to TRBD1 (6 bases). V lost 6 bases, J lost 6 bases, and 17 bases lay in between. The length of the CDR3 is 15 residues. CDR1 MRHNA and CDR2 SNTAGT come from the germline V gene.

CDR3: CASSYSGGDGYTF. For the CDR3, the DNA is TGTGCCAGCAGTTACTCAGGGGGGGATGGCTACACCTTC. V is TRBV6-6 and J is TRBJ1-2; TRBD1 might be the D (6 bases). The CDR3 covers 13 residues. Trimming removed 0 bases at V and 6 bases at J, with 8 bases between. CDR1 and CDR2 (germline): MNHNY, SVGAGI (reference sequence).

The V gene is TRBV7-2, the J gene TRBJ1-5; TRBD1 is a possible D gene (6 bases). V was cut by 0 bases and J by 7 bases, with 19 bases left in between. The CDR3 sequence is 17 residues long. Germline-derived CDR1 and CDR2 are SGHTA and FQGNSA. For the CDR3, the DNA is TGTGCCAGCAGCTTAGCTATTATGGGGGGCTCGGGCCAGCCCCAGCATTTT. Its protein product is CASSLAIMGGSGQPQHF.

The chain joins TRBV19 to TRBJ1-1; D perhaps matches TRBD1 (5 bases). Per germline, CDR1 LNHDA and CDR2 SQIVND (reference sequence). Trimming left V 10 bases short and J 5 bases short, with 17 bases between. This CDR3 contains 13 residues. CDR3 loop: CATLGRVGTEAFF. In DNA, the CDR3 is TGTGCCACCCTAGGCAGGGTTGGGACTGAAGCTTTCTTT.

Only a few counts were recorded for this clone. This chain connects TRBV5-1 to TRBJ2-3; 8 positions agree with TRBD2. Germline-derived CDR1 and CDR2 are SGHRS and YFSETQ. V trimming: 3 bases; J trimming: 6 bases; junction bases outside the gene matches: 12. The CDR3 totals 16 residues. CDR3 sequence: CASSWPGLVSPDTQYF. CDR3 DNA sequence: TGCGCCAGCAGCTGGCCGGGACTAGTAAGTCCGGATACGCAGTATTTT. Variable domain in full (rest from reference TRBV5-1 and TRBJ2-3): KAGVTQTPRYLIKTRGQQVTLSCSPISGHRSVSWYQQTPGQGLQFLFEYFSETQRNKGNFPGRFSGRQFSNSRSEMNVSTLELGDSALYLCASSWPGLVSPDTQYFGPGTRLTVL.

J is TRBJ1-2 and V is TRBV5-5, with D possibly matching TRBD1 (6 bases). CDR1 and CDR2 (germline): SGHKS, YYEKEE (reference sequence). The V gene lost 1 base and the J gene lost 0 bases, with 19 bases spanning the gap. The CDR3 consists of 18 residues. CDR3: CASSLSMGAGTANYGYTF. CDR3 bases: TGTGCCAGCAGCTTGTCGATGGGGGCGGGGACCGCTAACTATGGCTACACCTTC.

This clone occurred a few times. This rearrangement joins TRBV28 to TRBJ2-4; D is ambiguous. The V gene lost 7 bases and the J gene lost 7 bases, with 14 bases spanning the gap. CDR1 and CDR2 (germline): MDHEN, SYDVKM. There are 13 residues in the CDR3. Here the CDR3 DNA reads TGTGCCAGCATCGGTCAAAGCAGGAACATTCAGTACTTC. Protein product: CASIGQSRNIQYF.

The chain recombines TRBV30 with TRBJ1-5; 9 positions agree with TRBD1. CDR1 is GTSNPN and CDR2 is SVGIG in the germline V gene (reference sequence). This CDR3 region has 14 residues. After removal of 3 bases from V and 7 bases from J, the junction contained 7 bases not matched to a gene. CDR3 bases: TGTGCCTGGAGGCATAGGGACAGGGTACAGCCCCAGCATTTT. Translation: CAWRHRDRVQPQHF.

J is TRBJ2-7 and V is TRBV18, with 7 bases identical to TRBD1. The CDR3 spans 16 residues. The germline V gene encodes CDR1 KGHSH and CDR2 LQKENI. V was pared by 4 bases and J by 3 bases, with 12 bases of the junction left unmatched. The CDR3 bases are TGTGCCAGCTCACTTCGGCCGGGGACAGCTAACTACGAGCAGTACTTC. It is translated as CASSLRPGTANYEQYF.

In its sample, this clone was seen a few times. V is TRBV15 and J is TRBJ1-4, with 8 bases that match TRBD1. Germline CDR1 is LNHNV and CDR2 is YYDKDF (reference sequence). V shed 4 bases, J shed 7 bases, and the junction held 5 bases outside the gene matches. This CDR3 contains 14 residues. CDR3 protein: CATSTRQGREKLFF. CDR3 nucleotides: TGTGCCACCAGCACAAGACAGGGGCGTGAAAAACTGTTTTTT.

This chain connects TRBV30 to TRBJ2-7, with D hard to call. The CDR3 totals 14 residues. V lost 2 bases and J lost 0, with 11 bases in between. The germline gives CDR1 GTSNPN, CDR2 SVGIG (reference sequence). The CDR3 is CAWSTRIRSYEQYF. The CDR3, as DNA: TGTGCCTGGAGTACCCGTATACGCTCCTACGAGCAGTACTTC.

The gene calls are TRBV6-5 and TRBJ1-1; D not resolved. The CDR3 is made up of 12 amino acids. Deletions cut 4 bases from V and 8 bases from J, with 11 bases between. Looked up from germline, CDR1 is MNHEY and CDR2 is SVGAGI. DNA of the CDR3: TGTGCCAGCAGTTCCACTACCCAGGAAGCTTTCTTT. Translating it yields CASSSTTQEAFF.

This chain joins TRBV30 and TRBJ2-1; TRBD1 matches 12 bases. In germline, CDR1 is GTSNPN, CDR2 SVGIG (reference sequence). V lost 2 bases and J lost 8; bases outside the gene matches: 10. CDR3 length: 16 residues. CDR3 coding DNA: TGTGCCTGGAGTCGAATTCCGGGACAGGGGGCGGATGAGCAGTTCTTC. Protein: CAWSRIPGQGADEQFF.

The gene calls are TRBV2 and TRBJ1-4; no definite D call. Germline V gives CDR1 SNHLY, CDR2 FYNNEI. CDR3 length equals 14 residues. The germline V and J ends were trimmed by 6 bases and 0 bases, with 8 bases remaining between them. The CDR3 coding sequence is TGTGCCAGCAGGCTGGATTCAACTAATGAAAAACTGTTTTTT. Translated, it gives CASRLDSTNEKLFF. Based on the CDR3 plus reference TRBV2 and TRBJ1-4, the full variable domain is EPEVTQTPSHQVTQMGQEVILRCVPISNHLYFYWYRQILGQKVEFLVSFYNNEISEKSEIFDDQFSVERPDGSNFTLKIRSTKLEDSAMYFCASRLDSTNEKLFFGSGTQLSVL.

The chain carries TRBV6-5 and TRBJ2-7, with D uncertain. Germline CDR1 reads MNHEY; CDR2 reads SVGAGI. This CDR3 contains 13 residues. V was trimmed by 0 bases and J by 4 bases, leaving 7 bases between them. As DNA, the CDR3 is TGTGCCAGCAGTTACTCCTTTGGGTACGAGCAGTACTTC. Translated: CASSYSFGYEQYF.

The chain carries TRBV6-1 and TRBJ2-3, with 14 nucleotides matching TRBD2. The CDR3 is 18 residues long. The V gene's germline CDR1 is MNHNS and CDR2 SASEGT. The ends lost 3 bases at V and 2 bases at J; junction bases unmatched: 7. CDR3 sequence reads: CASSDRRTSGGHTDTQYF. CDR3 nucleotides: TGTGCCAGCAGTGACCGAAGGACTAGCGGGGGGCACACAGATACGCAGTATTTT.

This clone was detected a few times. CDR3 nucleotides: TGTGCCAGCAGCTGGGGTAGGACAGATACGCAGTATTTT. It encodes CASSWGRTDTQYF. This sequence joins TRBV5-6 and TRBJ2-3; D gene uncertain. CDR3 length equals 13 residues. Germline V gives CDR1 SGHDT, CDR2 YYEEEE. The germline V and J ends were trimmed by 3 bases and 3 bases, with 8 bases remaining between them.

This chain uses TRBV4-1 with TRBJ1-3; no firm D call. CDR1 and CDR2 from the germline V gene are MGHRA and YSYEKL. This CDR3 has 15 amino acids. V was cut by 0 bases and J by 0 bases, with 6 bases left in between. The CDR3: CASSQDSYSGNTIYF. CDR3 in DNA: TGCGCCAGCAGCCAAGATAGTTACTCTGGAAACACCATATATTTT.

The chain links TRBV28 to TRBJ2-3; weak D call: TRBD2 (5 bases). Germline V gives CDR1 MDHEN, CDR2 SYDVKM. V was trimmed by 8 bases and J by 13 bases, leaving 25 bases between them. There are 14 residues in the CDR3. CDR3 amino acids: CASGERRRPQEEYF. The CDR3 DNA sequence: TGTGCCAGCGGAGAACGAAGGAGGCCCCAAGAGGAGTATTTT.

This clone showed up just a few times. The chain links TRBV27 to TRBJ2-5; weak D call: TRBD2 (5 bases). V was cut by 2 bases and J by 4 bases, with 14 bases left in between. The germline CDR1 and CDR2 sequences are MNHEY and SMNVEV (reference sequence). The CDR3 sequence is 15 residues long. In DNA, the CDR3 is TGTGCCAGCAGTTTACGAGAGGGAGTCGGAGAGACCCAGTACTTC. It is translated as CASSLREGVGETQYF.

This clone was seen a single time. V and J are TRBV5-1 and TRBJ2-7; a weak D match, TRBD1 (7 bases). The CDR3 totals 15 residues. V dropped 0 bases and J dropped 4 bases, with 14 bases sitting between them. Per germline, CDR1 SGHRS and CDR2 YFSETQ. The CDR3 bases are TGCGCCAGCAGCTTGGGGGCGGGACAGAATTACGAGCAGTACTTC. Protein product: CASSLGAGQNYEQYF. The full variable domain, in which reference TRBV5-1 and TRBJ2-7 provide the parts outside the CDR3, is KAGVTQTPRYLIKTRGQQVTLSCSPISGHRSVSWYQQTPGQGLQFLFEYFSETQRNKGNFPGRFSGRQFSNSRSEMNVSTLELGDSALYLCASSLGAGQNYEQYFGPGTRLTVT.

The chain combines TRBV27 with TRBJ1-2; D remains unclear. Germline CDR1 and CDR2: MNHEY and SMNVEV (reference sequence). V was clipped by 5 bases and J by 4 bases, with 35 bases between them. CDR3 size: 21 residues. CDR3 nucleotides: TGTGCCAGCAGTAGGTGGGTTCCGGTAGGCCAGGTAATTACATCGTCCTATGGCTACACCTTC. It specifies CASSRWVPVGQVITSSYGYTF.